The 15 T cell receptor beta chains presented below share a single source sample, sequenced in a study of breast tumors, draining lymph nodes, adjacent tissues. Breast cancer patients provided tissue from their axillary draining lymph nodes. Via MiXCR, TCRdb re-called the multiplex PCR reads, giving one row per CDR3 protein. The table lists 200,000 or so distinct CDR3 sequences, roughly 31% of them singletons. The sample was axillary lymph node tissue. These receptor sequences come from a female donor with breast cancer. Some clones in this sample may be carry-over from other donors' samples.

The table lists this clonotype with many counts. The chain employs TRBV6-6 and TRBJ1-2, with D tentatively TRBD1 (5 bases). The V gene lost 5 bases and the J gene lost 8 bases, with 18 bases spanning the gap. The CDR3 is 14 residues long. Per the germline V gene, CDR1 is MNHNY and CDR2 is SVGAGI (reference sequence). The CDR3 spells CASSHTRGEGGYTF. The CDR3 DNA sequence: TGTGCCAGCAGTCACACTCGGGGGGAGGGGGGCTACACCTTC.

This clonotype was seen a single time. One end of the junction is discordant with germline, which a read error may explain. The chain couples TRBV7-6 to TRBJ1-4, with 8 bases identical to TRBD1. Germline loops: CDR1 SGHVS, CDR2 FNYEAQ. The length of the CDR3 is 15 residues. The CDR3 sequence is CASGYDRGSNEKLFF. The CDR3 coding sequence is TGCGCCAGCGGCTACGACAGGGGCTCTAATGAAAAACTGTTTTTT.

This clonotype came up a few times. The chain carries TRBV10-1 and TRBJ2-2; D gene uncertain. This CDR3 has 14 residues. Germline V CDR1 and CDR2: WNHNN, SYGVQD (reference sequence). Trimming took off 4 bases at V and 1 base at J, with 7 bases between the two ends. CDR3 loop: CASSAGWNTGELFF. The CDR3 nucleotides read TGCGCCAGCAGTGCGGGCTGGAACACCGGGGAGCTGTTTTTT.

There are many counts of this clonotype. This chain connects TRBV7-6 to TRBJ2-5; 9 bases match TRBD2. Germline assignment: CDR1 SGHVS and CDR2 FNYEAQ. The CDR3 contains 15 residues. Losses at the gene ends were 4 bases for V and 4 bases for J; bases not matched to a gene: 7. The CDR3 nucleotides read TGTGCCAGCAGCTCCAGAGCTAGCGGGGCAGAGACCCAGTACTTC. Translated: CASSSRASGAETQYF. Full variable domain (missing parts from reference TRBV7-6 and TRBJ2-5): GAGVSQSPRYKVTKRGQDVALRCDPISGHVSLYWYRQALGQGPEFLTYFNYEAQQDKSGLPNDRFSAERPEGSISTLTIQRTEQRDSAMYRCASSSRASGAETQYFGPGTRLLVL.

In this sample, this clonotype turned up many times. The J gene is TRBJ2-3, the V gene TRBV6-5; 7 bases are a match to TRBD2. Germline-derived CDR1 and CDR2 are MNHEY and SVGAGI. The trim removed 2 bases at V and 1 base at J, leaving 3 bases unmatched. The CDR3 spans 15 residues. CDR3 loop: CASSYAGVGTDTQYF. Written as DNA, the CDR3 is TGTGCCAGCAGTTACGCGGGGGTCGGCACAGATACGCAGTATTTT.

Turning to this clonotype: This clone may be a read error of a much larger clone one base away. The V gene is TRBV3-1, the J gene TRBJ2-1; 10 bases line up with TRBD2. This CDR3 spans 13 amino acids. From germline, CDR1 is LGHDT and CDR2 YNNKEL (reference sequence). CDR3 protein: CASSLSGRREQSF. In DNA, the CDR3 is TGTGCCAGCAGCCTTAGCGGGAGGCGAGAGCAGTCCTTC.

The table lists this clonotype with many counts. DNA of the CDR3: TGTGCCAGCAGCTTAGAGGCGACAGCTTATAATTCACCCCTCCACTTT. Translation: CASSLEATAYNSPLHF. The chain has TRBV7-2 and TRBJ1-6; maybe TRBD1 (5 bases). The V and J ends lost 1 base and 4 bases respectively, with 11 bases between them. The CDR3 covers 16 residues. Germline values: CDR1 SGHTA, CDR2 FQGNSA.

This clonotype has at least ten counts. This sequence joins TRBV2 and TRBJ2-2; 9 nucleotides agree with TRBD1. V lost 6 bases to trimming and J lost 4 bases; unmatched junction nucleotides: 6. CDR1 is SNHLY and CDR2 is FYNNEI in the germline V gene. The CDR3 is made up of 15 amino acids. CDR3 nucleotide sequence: TGTGCCAGCAGACCCCGGACAGGGGTCACCGGGGAGCTGTTTTTT. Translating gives CASRPRTGVTGELFF.

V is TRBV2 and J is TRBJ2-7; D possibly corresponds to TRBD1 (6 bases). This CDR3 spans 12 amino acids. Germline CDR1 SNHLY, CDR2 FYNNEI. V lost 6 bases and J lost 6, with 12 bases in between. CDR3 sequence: CASSWDNCEQYF. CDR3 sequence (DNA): TGTGCCAGCAGCTGGGACAACTGCGAGCAGTACTTC.

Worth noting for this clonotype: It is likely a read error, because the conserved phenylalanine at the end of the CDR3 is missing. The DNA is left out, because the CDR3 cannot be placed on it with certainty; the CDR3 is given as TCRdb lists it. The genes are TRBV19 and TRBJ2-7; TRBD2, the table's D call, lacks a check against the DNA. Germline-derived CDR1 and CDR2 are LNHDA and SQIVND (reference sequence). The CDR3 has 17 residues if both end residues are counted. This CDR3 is CASSWGPPSGGYYERYS.

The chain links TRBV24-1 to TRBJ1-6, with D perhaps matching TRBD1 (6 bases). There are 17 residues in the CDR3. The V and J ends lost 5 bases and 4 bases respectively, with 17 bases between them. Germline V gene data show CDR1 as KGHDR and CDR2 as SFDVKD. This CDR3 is CATSARPDSNYNSPLHF. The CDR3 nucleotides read TGTGCCACCAGTGCTAGGCCGGACAGCAATTATAATTCACCCCTCCACTTT.

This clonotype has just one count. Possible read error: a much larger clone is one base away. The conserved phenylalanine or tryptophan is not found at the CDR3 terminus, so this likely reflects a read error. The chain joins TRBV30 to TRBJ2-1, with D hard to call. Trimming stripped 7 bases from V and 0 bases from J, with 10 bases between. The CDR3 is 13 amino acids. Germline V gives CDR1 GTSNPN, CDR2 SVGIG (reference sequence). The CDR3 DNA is TGTGCCTTTAACCTCCTCTCCTACAATGAGCAGTTCCTC. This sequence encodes CAFNLLSYNEQFL.

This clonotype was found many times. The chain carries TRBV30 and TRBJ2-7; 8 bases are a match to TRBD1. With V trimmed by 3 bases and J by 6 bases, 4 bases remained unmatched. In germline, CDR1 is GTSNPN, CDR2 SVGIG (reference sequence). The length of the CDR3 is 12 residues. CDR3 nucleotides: TGTGCCTGGAGCCGTACAGGGGGCGAGCAGTACTTC. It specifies CAWSRTGGEQYF.

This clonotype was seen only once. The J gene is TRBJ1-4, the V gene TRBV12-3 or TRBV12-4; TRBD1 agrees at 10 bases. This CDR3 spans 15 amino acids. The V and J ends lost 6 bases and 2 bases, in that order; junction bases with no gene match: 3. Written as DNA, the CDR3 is TGTGCCAGCAGACCGGGACAGGGGACTAATGAAAAACTGTTTTTT. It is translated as CASRPGQGTNEKLFF.

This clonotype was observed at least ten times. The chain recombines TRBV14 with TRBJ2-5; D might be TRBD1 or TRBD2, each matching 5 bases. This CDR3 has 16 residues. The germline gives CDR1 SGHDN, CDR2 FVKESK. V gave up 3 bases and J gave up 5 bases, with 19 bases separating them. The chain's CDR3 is CASSHTWQGVVETQYF. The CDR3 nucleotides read TGTGCCAGCAGCCATACTTGGCAGGGAGTGGTTGAGACCCAGTACTTC.